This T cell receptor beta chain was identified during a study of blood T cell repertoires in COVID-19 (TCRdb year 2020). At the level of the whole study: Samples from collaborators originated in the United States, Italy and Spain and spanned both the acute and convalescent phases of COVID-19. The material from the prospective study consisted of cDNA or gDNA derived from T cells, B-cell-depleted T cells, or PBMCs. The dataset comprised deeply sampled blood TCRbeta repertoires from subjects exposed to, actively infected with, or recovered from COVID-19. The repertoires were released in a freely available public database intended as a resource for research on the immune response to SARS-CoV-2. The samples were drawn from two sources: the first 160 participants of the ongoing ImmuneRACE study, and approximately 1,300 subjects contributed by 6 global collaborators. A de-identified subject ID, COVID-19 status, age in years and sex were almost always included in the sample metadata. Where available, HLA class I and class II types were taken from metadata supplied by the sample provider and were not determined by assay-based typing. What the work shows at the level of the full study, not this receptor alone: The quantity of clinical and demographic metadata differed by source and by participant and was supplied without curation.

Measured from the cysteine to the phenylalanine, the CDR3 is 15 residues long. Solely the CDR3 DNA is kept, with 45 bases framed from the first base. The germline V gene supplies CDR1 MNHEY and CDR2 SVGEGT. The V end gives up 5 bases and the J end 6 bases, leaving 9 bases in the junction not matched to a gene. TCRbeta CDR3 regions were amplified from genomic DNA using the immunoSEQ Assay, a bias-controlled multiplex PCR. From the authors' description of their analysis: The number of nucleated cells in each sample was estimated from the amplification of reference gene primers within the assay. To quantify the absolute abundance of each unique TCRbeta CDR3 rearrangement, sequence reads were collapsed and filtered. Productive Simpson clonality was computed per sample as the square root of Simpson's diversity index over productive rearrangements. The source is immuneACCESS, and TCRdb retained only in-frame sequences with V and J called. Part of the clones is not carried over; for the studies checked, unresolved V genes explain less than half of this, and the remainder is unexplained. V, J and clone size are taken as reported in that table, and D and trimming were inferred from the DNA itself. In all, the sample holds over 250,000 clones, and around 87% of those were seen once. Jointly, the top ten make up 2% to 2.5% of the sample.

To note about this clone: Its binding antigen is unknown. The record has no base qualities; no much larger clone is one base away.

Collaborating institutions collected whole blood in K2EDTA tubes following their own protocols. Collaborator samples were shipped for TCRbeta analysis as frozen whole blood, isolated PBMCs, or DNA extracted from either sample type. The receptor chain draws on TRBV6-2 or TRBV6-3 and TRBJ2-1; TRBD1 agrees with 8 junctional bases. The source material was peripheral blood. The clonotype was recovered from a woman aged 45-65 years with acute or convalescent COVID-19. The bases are TGTGCCAGCAGTCGACAGGGGTTTTATATCAATGAGCAGTTCTTC. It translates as CASSRQGFYINEQFF.